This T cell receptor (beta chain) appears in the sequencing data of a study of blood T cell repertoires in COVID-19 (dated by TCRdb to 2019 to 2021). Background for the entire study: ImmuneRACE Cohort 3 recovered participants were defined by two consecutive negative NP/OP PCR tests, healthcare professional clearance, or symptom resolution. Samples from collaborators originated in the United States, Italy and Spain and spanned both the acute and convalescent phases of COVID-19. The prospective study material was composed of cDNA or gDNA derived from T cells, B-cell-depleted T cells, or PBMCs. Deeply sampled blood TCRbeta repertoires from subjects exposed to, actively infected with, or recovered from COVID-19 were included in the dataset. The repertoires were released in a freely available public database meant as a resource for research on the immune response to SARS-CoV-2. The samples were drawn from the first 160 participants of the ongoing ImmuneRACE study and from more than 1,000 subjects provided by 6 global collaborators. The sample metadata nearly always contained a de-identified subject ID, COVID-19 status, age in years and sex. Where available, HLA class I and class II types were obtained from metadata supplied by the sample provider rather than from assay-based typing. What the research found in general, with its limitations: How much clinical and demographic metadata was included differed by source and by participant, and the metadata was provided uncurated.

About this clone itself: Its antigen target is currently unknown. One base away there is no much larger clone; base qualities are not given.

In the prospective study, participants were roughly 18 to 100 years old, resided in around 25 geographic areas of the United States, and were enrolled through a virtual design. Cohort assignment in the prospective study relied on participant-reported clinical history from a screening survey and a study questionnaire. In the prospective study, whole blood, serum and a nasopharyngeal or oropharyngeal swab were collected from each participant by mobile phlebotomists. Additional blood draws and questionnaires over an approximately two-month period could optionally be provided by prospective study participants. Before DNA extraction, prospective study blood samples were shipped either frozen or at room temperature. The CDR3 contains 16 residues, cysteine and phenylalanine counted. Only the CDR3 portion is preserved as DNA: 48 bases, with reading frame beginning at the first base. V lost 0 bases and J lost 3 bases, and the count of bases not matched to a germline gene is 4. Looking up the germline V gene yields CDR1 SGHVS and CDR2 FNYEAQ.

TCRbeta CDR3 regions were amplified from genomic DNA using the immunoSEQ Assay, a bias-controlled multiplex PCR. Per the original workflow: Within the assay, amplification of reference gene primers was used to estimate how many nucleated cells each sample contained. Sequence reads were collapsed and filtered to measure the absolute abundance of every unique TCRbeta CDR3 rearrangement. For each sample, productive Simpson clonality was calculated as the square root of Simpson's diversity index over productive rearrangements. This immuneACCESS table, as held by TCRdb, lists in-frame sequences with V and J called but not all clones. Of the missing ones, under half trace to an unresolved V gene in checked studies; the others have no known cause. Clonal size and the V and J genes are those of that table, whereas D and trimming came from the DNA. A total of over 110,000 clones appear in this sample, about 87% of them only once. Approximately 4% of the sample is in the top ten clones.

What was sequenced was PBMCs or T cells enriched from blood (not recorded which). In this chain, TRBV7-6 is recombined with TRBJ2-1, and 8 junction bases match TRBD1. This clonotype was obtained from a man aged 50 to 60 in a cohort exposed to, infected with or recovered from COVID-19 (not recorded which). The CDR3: CASSLAGTGVYNEQFF. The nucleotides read TGTGCCAGCAGCTTAGCGGGGACAGGAGTCTACAATGAGCAGTTCTTC.